This TCR beta chain is from a study of blood T cell repertoires in COVID-19. Profiling relied on immunoSEQ multiplex PCR, and the TCRdb table lists in-frame clones only, not all of them. The sample lists about 250,000 clones, 75% to 95% occurring once. Participant-reported clinical history was the basis for cohort assignment. Each recovered donor of Cohort 3 presented with two negative PCRs, clearance, or symptom resolution. This receptor was identified in a woman between 18 and 30 years old who had recovered from COVID-19. Material for sequencing was PBMCs or T cells enriched from blood (not recorded which).

CDR3 nucleotide sequence: TGTGCCAGCAGCCGGGACAGGGAGAACGAGCAGTACTTC. Translation gives CASSRDRENEQYF. The chain couples TRBV5-6 to TRBJ2-7; 9 positions match TRBD1. J gave up 5 bases and V 4 bases, and 4 bases lay outside the gene matches. CDR1 SGHDT and CDR2 YYEEEE come from the germline V gene. The CDR3 is 13 amino acids.